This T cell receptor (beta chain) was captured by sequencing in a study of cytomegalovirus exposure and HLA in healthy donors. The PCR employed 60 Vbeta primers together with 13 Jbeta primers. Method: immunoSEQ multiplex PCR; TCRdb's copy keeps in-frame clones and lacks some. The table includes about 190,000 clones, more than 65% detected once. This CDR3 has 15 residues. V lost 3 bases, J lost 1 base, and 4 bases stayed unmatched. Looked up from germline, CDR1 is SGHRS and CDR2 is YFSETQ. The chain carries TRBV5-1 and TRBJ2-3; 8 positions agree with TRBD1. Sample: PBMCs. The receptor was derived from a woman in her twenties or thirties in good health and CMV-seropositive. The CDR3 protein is CASSSSTGGTDTQYF. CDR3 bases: TGCGCCAGCAGCTCCTCGACAGGGGGCACAGATACGCAGTATTTT. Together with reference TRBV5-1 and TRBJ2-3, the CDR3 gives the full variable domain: KAGVTQTPRYLIKTRGQQVTLSCSPISGHRSVSWYQQTPGQGLQFLFEYFSETQRNKGNFPGRFSGRQFSNSRSEMNVSTLELGDSALYLCASSSSTGGTDTQYFGPGTRLTVL.